These T cell receptor beta chains were read from a single sample in a study of control samples from healthy donors and cancer patients. TCRdb's table, derived via immunoSEQ multiplex PCR, lists solely in-frame clones and lacks some. The sample lists about 120,000 clones, over 90% occurring once. The sequencing input was blood. The receptors were gathered from a man aged 25 to 40 in good health. The CDR3 runs from the conserved cysteine through the conserved F or W. The D gene is left open where the match is weak. Part of the rows lack a size; the others show once, few, many or a class for expanded clones.

once,TRBV3-1/TRBV3-2,TRBJ1-2,TRBD1,TGTGCCAGCAGCCACCCAGGACAGGGGGGTGGCTACACCTTC,CASSHPGQGGGYTF
-,TRBV6-4,TRBJ1-5,-,TGTGCCAGCAGTGCGGACCCTTGGGGCAATCAGCCCCAGCATTTT,CASSADPWGNQPQHF
-,TRBV5-4,TRBJ1-2,-,TGTGCCAGCAGCTTGGCCAGGGATGAGGAAGGCTACACCTTC,CASSLARDEEGYTF
-,TRBV6-2/TRBV6-3,TRBJ1-1,-,TGTGCCAGCAGTTACCTATACCCGAAATCAGGGGTTGGTGAAGCTTTCTTT,CASSYLYPKSGVGEAFF
once,TRBV7-2,TRBJ2-1,-,TGTGCCAGCAGCTTTGGCAGGAATAATGAGCAGTTCTTC,CASSFGRNNEQFF
-,TRBV7-9,TRBJ2-1,-,TGTGCCAGCAGCTTGGGCAATAACAATGAGCAGTTCTTC,CASSLGNNNEQFF
-,TRBV2,TRBJ1-2,-,TGTGCCAGCAGTGAAGCGACAGGAAGGATCGGCTATGGCTACACCTTC,CASSEATGRIGYGYTF
-,TRBV12-3/TRBV12-4,TRBJ1-1,-,TGTGCCAGCAGTTTACCCGGGGGGGGAGCTTTCTTT,CASSLPGGGAFF
-,TRBV5-6,TRBJ2-6,-,TGTGCCAGCAGCTTGGCCGGGGTCGCGGCCTCCGGGGCCAACGTCCTGACTTTC,CASSLAGVAASGANVLTF
-,TRBV7-2,TRBJ1-2,-,TGTGCCAGCAGCTCAGTAACAGGGTACTATGGCTACACCTTC,CASSSVTGYYGYTF
-,TRBV6-5,TRBJ1-1,-,TGTGCCAGCAGTTCCCTTTCGGTAGGGACTTTTACTGAAGCTTTCTTT,CASSSLSVGTFTEAFF
-,TRBV5-6,TRBJ2-3,TRBD2,TGTGCCAGCAGCCCGGGGCCGCGGGGAGGGGATACGCAGTATTTT,CASSPGPRGGDTQYF
-,TRBV29-1,TRBJ2-5,TRBD2,TGCAGCGTTAAAGGGGTTAGCGGGGGGGCTGGAGAGACCCAGTACTTC,CSVKGVSGGAGETQYF
-,TRBV25-1,TRBJ1-2,TRBD1,TGTGCCAGCAGTGAAATCGGACAGGGGGCAGAAGGCTACACCTTC,CASSEIGQGAEGYTF
-,TRBV28,TRBJ1-2,TRBD1,TGTGCCAGCAGTTTAGGACAGGGAGTAAGTGGCTACACCTTC,CASSLGQGVSGYTF
-,TRBV6-5,TRBJ2-2,TRBD2,TGTGCCAGCAGGGGACTAGCGGGGGACACCGGGGAGCTGTTTTTT,CASRGLAGDTGELFF
-,TRBV11-2,TRBJ1-1,-,TGTGCCAGCAGCTTAGTCAGCCTGAACACTGAAGCTTTCTTT,CASSLVSLNTEAFF
-,TRBV7-2,TRBJ2-5,TRBD2,TGTGCCAGCAGCGCCCAACTAGCGGGGGGTTTGACCCAGTACTTC,CASSAQLAGGLTQYF
once,TRBV28,TRBJ2-7,-,TGTGCCAGCAGTTTACAGTCCCTCTACTACGAGCAGTACTTC,CASSLQSLYYEQYF
-,TRBV7-2,TRBJ2-1,-,TGTGCCAGCAGCTTAGCCTATGAGCAGTTCTTC,CASSLAYEQFF
-,TRBV5-1,TRBJ1-4,-,TGCGCCAGCAGCTTGGGAAGGAAAGCAACTAATGAAAAACTGTTTTTT,CASSLGRKATNEKLFF
-,TRBV7-3,TRBJ1-1,-,TGTGCCAGCAGCTTAATCACGAGCTCTGAAGCTTTCTTT,CASSLITSSEAFF
-,TRBV10-3,TRBJ2-1,TRBD1,TGTGCCATCAGGAACTCAGGGGGAAATGAGCAGTTCTTC,CAIRNSGGNEQFF
-,TRBV15,TRBJ1-2,-,TGTGCCACCAGCACTAGCACAGGCTTCTATGGCTACACCTTC,CATSTSTGFYGYTF
-,TRBV6-2/TRBV6-3,TRBJ1-6,-,TGTGCCAGCAGTAACCAGGGAGCTAATTCACCCCTCCACTTT,CASSNQGANSPLHF
-,TRBV5-1,TRBJ2-3,-,TGCGCCAGCAGCTTCAGGGTGGGCACAGATACGCAGTATTTT,CASSFRVGTDTQYF
-,TRBV7-8,TRBJ1-2,TRBD1,TGTGCCAGCAGCTTAGCGTCAACAGGGGAATTTGGCTACACCTTC,CASSLASTGEFGYTF
-,TRBV4-1,TRBJ2-7,TRBD2,TGCGCCAGCAGCCAAGATCCTAGCGGGGAGTCCTACGAGCAGTACTTC,CASSQDPSGESYEQYF
-,TRBV30,TRBJ2-1,-,TGTGCCTGGAGGAGGGCGGAGGGGTACAATGAGCAGTTCTTC,CAWRRAEGYNEQFF